One T cell receptor beta chain is described in this entry. As yet, its antigen is unknown. This specimen comes from a study of post-analysis software for immune sequencing data. The V gene's germline CDR1 is SEHNR and CDR2 FQNEAQ (reference sequence). This CDR3 has 15 amino acids. Trimming took 5 bases from V and 1 from J, leaving 15 bases between them. Whole-study results and caveats: The study found significantly lower normalized Chao1 diversity in multiple sclerosis patients than in controls. When patients were compared with controls, 4 or 5 TRBV segments were more frequent, TRBV5-6, TRBV5-1 and TRBV20-1 among them. Analysis by F measure revealed that same-batch samples clustered strongly together.

Libraries were made from TCR beta cDNA, and they carried unique molecular identifiers. When about 0.95 to 10 million T cells were used, they gave about 540,000 cDNA molecules. TCRdb reprocessed the PCR reads with MiXCR, giving one entry per CDR3 protein. Counted here are roughly 410,000 distinct CDR3 sequences, less than 40% occurring once; the ten biggest clones make up roughly an eighth. The chain uses TRBV7-9 and TRBJ2-7, with D perhaps matching TRBD1 or TRBD2 (5 bases each). The TCR comes from a girl aged 5-17 years with multiple sclerosis. The specimen sequenced was blood. CDR3 protein: CASSPRGSSSYEQYF. The CDR3, as DNA: TGTGCCAGCAGCCCACGGGGCTCGAGTTCCTACGAGCAGTACTTC.